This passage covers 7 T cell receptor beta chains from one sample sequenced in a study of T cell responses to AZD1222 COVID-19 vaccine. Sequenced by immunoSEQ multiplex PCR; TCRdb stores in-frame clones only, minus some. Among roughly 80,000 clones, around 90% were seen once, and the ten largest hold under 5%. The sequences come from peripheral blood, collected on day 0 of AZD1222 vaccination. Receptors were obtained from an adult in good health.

In DNA, the CDR3 is TGTGCCAGCAGGGCTCAGGGTGATTCTGGAAACACCATATATTTT. Protein product: CASRAQGDSGNTIYF. The chain has TRBV5-4 and TRBJ1-3, with D perhaps TRBD1 (5 bases). CDR3 size: 15 residues. CDR1 and CDR2 (germline): SGHNT, YYREEE (reference sequence). V lost 5 bases and J lost 1, with 13 bases in between. Together with reference TRBV5-4 and TRBJ1-3, the CDR3 gives the full variable domain: ETGVTQSPTHLIKTRGQQVTLRCSSQSGHNTVSWYQQALGQGPQFIFQYYREEENGRGNFPPRFSGLQFPNYSSELNVNALELDDSALYLCASRAQGDSGNTIYFGEGSWLTVV.

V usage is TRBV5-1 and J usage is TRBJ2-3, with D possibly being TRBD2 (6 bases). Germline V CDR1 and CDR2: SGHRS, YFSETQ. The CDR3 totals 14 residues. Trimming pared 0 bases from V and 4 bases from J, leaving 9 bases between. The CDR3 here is CASSLAAGPDTQYF. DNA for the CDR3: TGCGCCAGCAGCTTGGCCGCGGGACCAGATACGCAGTATTTT.

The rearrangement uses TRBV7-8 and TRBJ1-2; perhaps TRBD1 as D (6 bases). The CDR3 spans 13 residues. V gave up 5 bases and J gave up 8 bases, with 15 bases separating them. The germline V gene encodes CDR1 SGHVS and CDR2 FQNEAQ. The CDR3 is CASSRAGHQGYTF. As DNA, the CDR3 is TGTGCCAGCAGCCGAGCGGGACATCAGGGCTACACCTTC.

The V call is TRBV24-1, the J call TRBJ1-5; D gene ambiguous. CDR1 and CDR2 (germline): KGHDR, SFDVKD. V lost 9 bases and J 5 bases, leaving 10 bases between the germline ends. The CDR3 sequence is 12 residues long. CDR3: CATSHADQPQHF. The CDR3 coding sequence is TGTGCCACCTCCCACGCGGATCAGCCCCAGCATTTT.

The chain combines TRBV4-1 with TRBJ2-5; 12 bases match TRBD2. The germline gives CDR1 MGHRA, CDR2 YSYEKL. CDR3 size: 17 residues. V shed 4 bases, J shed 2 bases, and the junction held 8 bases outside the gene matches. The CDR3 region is CASSPRYGLAGQETQYF. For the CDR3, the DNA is TGCGCCAGCAGCCCCCGCTACGGACTAGCGGGGCAAGAGACCCAGTACTTC.

In nucleotides, the CDR3 is TGTGCCAGTAGTATAGAACCGGAAAGCTCCTACAATGAGCAGTTCTTC. Translating gives CASSIEPESSYNEQFF. This sequence joins TRBV19 and TRBJ2-1; D is unclear. Trimming cost V 0 bases and J 0 bases, with 9 bases left between them. The CDR3 contains 16 residues. Germline V gene sequence: CDR1 LNHDA, CDR2 SQIVND (reference sequence).

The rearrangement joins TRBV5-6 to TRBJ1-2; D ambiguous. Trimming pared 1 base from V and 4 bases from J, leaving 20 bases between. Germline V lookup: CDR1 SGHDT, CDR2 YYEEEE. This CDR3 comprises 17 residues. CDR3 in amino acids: CASSLFSEASNLYGYTF. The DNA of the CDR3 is TGTGCCAGCAGCTTGTTTTCAGAAGCTTCCAATCTCTATGGCTACACCTTC.